The rows below give T cell receptor beta chains drawn from one sample of a study of blood T cell repertoires in COVID-19. Profiled with immunoSEQ multiplex PCR; TCRdb holds only in-frame clones, not every one. The data hold about 94,000 clones, with about 86% observed a single time. Sequencing was carried out using peripheral blood. These receptors originate from a man aged 60-69 years with acute or convalescent COVID-19. Each CDR3 is given with its conserved first and last residue. A row's size may be missing; if present it is once, few, many or a size class.

size,V,CDR3
.,TRBV21-1,CASSKDWGRLGRYTF
many,TRBV7-9,CASSMGHVNEKLFF
.,TRBV19,CASRWDRDRYGYTF
.,TRBV5-1,CASSAGLAGGPNEQFF
.,TRBV4-1,CASSLEPSQRGLNYGYTF
.,TRBV4-1,CASSQDWGTGNEQFF
.,TRBV2,CASSGGQAFNYGYTF
.,TRBV3-1/TRBV3-2,CASSRGQGVNYGYTF
.,TRBV27,CASSPGGVFREKLFF
.,TRBV29-1,CSSRGRDSEKLFF
.,TRBV5-6,CASSSPDRGLSYEQYF
.,TRBV5-1,CASSPGQGAGYGYTF
.,TRBV6-5,CASSRRQGNQPQHF
.,TRBV10-3,CAISGLYDTIYF
.,TRBV6-5,CASSWGGGTEAFF
.,TRBV2,CASSEYSNGNQPQHF
.,TRBV27,CASSLGSGGLNEQFF
.,TRBV19,CASSSGQGYEQYF
.,TRBV2,CASSETPTDSYGYTF
.,TRBV11-2,CASSLSSGGFGETQYF
.,TRBV29-1,CSVATATYGYTF
.,TRBV6-5,CASRRTVNEKLFF
.,TRBV18,CASSPPGRGTDTQYF
.,TRBV12-3/TRBV12-4,CASSYSRGTEAFF